The rows below give T cell receptor beta chains drawn from one sample of a study of CXCR3-negative and CXCR3-positive naive CD8 T cells. Following a re-call of the 5' RACE reads, TCRdb has one entry per CDR3 protein and lacks DNA. Its clone listing holds roughly 65,000 distinct CDR3 sequences. The sequenced material came from naive CXCR3+ CD8+ T cells from blood. The source of these receptors is a human donor in good health. Some clones in this sample may be carry-over from other donors' samples. Each CDR3 is given with its conserved first and last residue.

V,J,CDR3
TRBV3-1,TRBJ2-1,CASSQDSRGVEQFF
TRBV20-1,TRBJ1-2,CSARRQGEYGYTF
TRBV4-3,TRBJ2-7,CASSQGYRGGSYEQYF
TRBV7-9,TRBJ2-7,CASSFLDSYTYEQYF
TRBV6-2/TRBV6-3,TRBJ1-5,CASSHEGQLGNQPQHF
TRBV7-9,TRBJ2-6,CASSFAYGSGANVLTF
TRBV29-1,TRBJ2-2,CSVEEGRDTGELFF
TRBV5-1,TRBJ2-1,CASSLALGQGNEQFF
TRBV5-6,TRBJ2-7,CASSLPISLEQYF
TRBV6-2/TRBV6-3,TRBJ2-2,CASSYIGNPSNTGELFF
TRBV7-9,TRBJ2-3,CASSRFRVRSSGSQYF
TRBV6-2/TRBV6-3,TRBJ2-1,CASSYPTSGGFLDEQFF
TRBV7-6,TRBJ2-1,CASSLDRGASSEQFF
TRBV20-1,TRBJ1-2,CSARVRRVIANYGYTF
TRBV20-1,TRBJ2-1,CSAFQDRDYEQFF
TRBV29-1,TRBJ2-7,CSVERSPYEQYF
TRBV13,TRBJ2-6,CASNYRTGANVLTF
TRBV12-3/TRBV12-4,TRBJ2-3,CASSLEWNLGTSTDTQYF
TRBV28,TRBJ2-5,CASSLYRNAEETQYF
TRBV5-6,TRBJ2-1,CASSFSGVPFF
TRBV6-5,TRBJ2-5,CASSYGDSPQETKYF
TRBV7-2,TRBJ2-7,CASSCQRGGDCMAWLDEQYF
TRBV21-1,TRBJ1-1,CASSPHQPEAEAFF
TRBV6-5,TRBJ2-5,CASIATKKTQETQYF
TRBV6-2/TRBV6-3,TRBJ2-1,CASSLIAEPPYNEQFF
TRBV10-3,TRBJ2-1,CAIGLGLLNEQFF
TRBV5-1,TRBJ2-7,CASSESWTSVYEQYF
TRBV4-3,TRBJ2-7,CASSQDRTGSYEQYF
TRBV4-3,TRBJ2-7,CASSQGTSGTYEQYF
TRBV27,TRBJ2-3,CATGRGADTQYF
TRBV13,TRBJ1-4,CASSPWVPGTGGEGEKLFF
TRBV18,TRBJ2-7,CASSPQEYEQYF
TRBV7-6,TRBJ2-3,CASSLETGALSDTQYF
TRBV7-9,TRBJ2-1,CASSQQGARNEQFF
TRBV5-1,TRBJ1-1,CASSSGQPNTEAFF
TRBV7-9,TRBJ2-7,CASSVGGEQYF
TRBV5-1,TRBJ1-1,CASSSSNTEAFF
TRBV6-6,TRBJ1-1,CASSYSMVRGGTEAFF
TRBV6-6,TRBJ1-5,CASRQDRTNQPQHF
TRBV29-1,TRBJ2-5,CSVESGRTSGVKKTQYF